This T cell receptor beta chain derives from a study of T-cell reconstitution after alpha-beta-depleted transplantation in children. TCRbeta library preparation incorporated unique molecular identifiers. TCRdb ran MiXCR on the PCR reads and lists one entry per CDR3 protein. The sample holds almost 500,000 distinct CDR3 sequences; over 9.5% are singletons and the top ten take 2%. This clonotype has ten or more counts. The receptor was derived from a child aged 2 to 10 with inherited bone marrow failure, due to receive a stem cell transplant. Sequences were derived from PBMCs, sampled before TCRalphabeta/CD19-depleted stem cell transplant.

The CDR3 protein is CSARSGRALDTQYF. CDR3 nucleotide sequence: TGCAGTGCTAGAAGCGGGAGGGCTCTAGATACGCAGTATTTT. The chain recombines TRBV20-1 with TRBJ2-3; 10 bases line up with TRBD2. CDR1 is DFQATT and CDR2 is SNEGSKA in the germline V gene (reference sequence). V shed 2 bases and J 5 bases; nucleotides not matched to a gene: 4. The CDR3 runs 14 residues.